This entry concerns a single T cell receptor beta chain. The record originates from a study of shared clonotypes between healthy human individuals. The assay was immunoSEQ multiplex PCR, and TCRdb's table has in-frame clones only and misses some. The table has around 700,000 clones, around 78% seen once. The CDR3 totals 11 residues. The germline CDR1 and CDR2 sequences are SGHDN and FVKESK. The chain recombines TRBV14 with TRBJ2-5; D uncertain. The J call may be mistaken, given a closer DNA end match to TRBJ2-7. The source material was memory CD4+ T cells sorted from blood. Sample subset: CD45RA-negative fraction. The clonotype comes from a woman aged 25 to 39 in good health. The CDR3 sequence is CASSQTYEQYF. The CDR3 region has the DNA TGTGCCAGCAGCCAAACCTACGAGCAGTACTTC.